One sample yielded the 13 T cell receptor beta chains listed below, sequenced in a study of response to subunit inactivated influenza vaccine. TCRdb re-called the RT-PCR reads with MiXCR, one entry per CDR3 protein. Of approximately 530,000 distinct CDR3 sequences in the sample, over 10% were seen once. The material was PBMCs from blood, obtained 40 to 50 days after vaccination. These receptors were taken from a man aged 45-65 years who received an inactivated influenza vaccine.

The rearrangement uses TRBV6-2 or TRBV6-3 and TRBJ2-1, with 11 bases lining up with TRBD2. Germline V CDR1 and CDR2: MNHEY, SVGEGT. This CDR3 spans 13 amino acids. V gave up 5 bases and J gave up 12 bases; unmatched junction bases: 6. This chain's CDR3 is CASSGGLAVGQFF. For the CDR3, the DNA is TGTGCCAGCAGTGGGGGACTAGCGGTGGGGCAGTTCTTC.

This clonotype occurred many times. The rearrangement joins TRBV12-3 or TRBV12-4 to TRBJ2-3; D is undetermined. Between the trimmed V and J ends, which lost 3 bases and 2 bases, there was a span of 9 bases. The CDR3 loop spans 14 amino acids. For the CDR3, the DNA is TGTGCCAGCAGTTTGGGCAGCCCCACAGATACGCAGTATTTT. Encoded protein: CASSLGSPTDTQYF.

The rearrangement links TRBV2 to TRBJ2-1, with 11 bases fitting TRBD1. With V trimmed by 11 bases and J by 3 bases, 6 bases remained unmatched. The germline V gene has CDR1 SNHLY and CDR2 FYNNEI. The length of the CDR3 is 14 residues. The CDR3 reads CAAGGTGGYNEQFF. The CDR3 DNA reads as TGTGCCGCCGGGGGGACAGGGGGCTACAATGAGCAGTTCTTC.

At least ten counts were recorded for this clonotype. The J gene is TRBJ2-7, the V gene TRBV7-2; 7 positions match TRBD1. This CDR3 contains 16 residues. Germline V gives CDR1 SGHTA, CDR2 FQGNSA. V was pared by 5 bases and J by 1 base, with 11 bases of the junction left unmatched. Written as DNA, the CDR3 is TGTGCCAGCAGCCTAACAGCCGGGACAGATTCCTACGAGCAGTACTTC. Protein: CASSLTAGTDSYEQYF.

There are many counts of this clonotype. This chain links TRBV5-1 with TRBJ2-2, with TRBD1 identical over 10 bases. The trim removed 5 bases at V and 5 bases at J, leaving 3 bases unmatched. This CDR3 has 14 amino acids. Germline assignment: CDR1 SGHRS and CDR2 YFSETQ. Here the CDR3 DNA reads TGCGCCAGCAGTCCGGGACAGGGGACCGGGGAGCTGTTTTTT. The encoded protein is CASSPGQGTGELFF. Complete variable domain (other parts from reference TRBV5-1 and TRBJ2-2): KAGVTQTPRYLIKTRGQQVTLSCSPISGHRSVSWYQQTPGQGLQFLFEYFSETQRNKGNFPGRFSGRQFSNSRSEMNVSTLELGDSALYLCASSPGQGTGELFFGEGSRLTVL.

This clonotype occurred a few times. The gene calls are TRBV12-3 or TRBV12-4 and TRBJ2-4; no clear D gene. The ends were cut back, 8 bases at V and 0 bases at J, with 11 bases in the middle. The CDR3 has 14 residues. The CDR3 DNA sequence: TGTGCCAGCCAAGTCGGGCTAGCCAAAAACATTCAGTACTTC. Protein sequence: CASQVGLAKNIQYF.

The CDR3 region is CASSLQVDNEQFF. In nucleotides, the CDR3 is TGCGCCAGCAGCTTGCAGGTGGACAATGAGCAGTTCTTC. The rearrangement uses TRBV5-1 and TRBJ2-1, with D unclear. This CDR3 has 13 amino acids. Germline CDR1 and CDR2: SGHRS and YFSETQ. V was cut by 1 base and J by 5 bases, with 7 bases left in between. Based on the CDR3 plus reference TRBV5-1 and TRBJ2-1, the full variable domain is KAGVTQTPRYLIKTRGQQVTLSCSPISGHRSVSWYQQTPGQGLQFLFEYFSETQRNKGNFPGRFSGRQFSNSRSEMNVSTLELGDSALYLCASSLQVDNEQFFGPGTRLTVL.

This clonotype has just a few counts. The chain's CDR3 is CASRGQPGSYNEQFF. Written as DNA, the CDR3 is TGTGCCAGCAGGGGACAACCAGGCTCCTACAATGAGCAGTTCTTC. The chain joins TRBV21-1 to TRBJ2-1; the table's D call, TRBD1, was not checked against the DNA. TRBV21-1 is labeled a pseudogene. The CDR3 consists of 15 residues.

The CDR3 loop reads CASSVAPDRGLTEAFF. DNA for the CDR3: TGTGCCAGCAGCGTAGCCCCAGACAGGGGGCTTACTGAAGCTTTCTTT. The chain recombines TRBV9 with TRBJ1-1; 10 bases are a match to TRBD1. CDR3 length equals 16 residues. Losses at the gene ends were 0 bases for V and 5 bases for J; bases not matched to a gene: 7. The germline gives CDR1 SGDLS, CDR2 YYNGEE.

This clonotype was observed many times. V is TRBV7-2 and J is TRBJ2-5, with unresolved D. This CDR3 is 13 amino acids long. The V gene's germline CDR1 is SGHTA and CDR2 FQGNSA. Deletions cut 5 bases from V and 1 base from J, with 8 bases between. In DNA, the CDR3 is TGTGCCAGCAGCCCTCCCCTCCAAGAGACCCAGTACTTC. Translation: CASSPPLQETQYF.

This clonotype turned up a few times. This chain links TRBV29-1 with TRBJ2-2; D is perhaps TRBD2 (5 bases). Deletions cut 6 bases from V and 0 bases from J, with 17 bases between. The CDR3 is 16 amino acids. Germline V gives CDR1 SQVTM, CDR2 ANQGSEA. The CDR3 loop reads CSVGSVRTSNTGELFF. In DNA, the CDR3 is TGCAGCGTGGGGAGCGTTAGGACGTCGAACACCGGGGAGCTGTTTTTT.

This clonotype has just a few counts. V is TRBV20-1 and J is TRBJ2-1; 11 nucleotides agree with TRBD2. The CDR3 is 15 residues long. Germline trimming cut 4 bases from V and 9 bases from J; bases unmatched to any gene: 11. Looked up from germline, CDR1 is DFQATT and CDR2 is SNEGSKA (reference sequence). The CDR3 nucleotides are TGCAGTGCTACTGAGCAACTAGCGGGAGCAGGTGAGCAGTTCTTC. Residues: CSATEQLAGAGEQFF.

The chain is built from TRBV4-3 and TRBJ2-7, with D uncertain. Trimming removed 0 bases from V and 4 bases from J, with 16 bases in between. Germline V gene lookup returns CDR1 LGHNA and CDR2 YSLEER. The CDR3 contains 16 residues. The CDR3 spells CASSQDLPVPNYEQYF. The CDR3 DNA follows: TGCGCCAGCAGCCAAGATTTACCAGTCCCCAATTACGAGCAGTACTTC.